The clone carrying this T cell receptor beta chain was counted a single time. As originally analysed: From reference gene primer amplification, estimates of nucleated cell counts were derived. Sequencing used immunoSEQ multiplex PCR; TCRdb keeps in-frame clones, though not all of them. D and trimming come from the DNA, and the V and J calls and clone size come from that table. The data show roughly 130,000 clones, about 85% seen once. This specimen comes from a study of blood T cell repertoires in COVID-19. Overall study context: Specimens from acute and convalescent COVID-19 originated in the United States, Italy and Spain. Sources were T cells, B-cell-depleted T cells, or PBMCs; the material itself was cDNA or gDNA.

The CDR3 runs 18 residues. Deletions cut 3 bases from V and 1 base from J, with 21 bases between. Germline CDR1 MDHEN, CDR2 SYDVKM. Sequencing input: peripheral blood. This receptor was obtained from a man between 65 and 85 years old with acute or convalescent COVID-19. The J gene is TRBJ1-2, the V gene TRBV28; weak D call: TRBD1 (6 bases). The CDR3 region is CASSLATTGSHLNYGYTF. The CDR3 DNA sequence: TGTGCCAGCAGTTTGGCTACAACAGGGTCCCACCTTAACTATGGCTACACCTTC.